One sample yielded the 26 T cell receptor beta chains listed below, sequenced in a study of blood T cell repertoires in COVID-19. Assay used: immunoSEQ multiplex PCR; TCRdb lists only in-frame clones, some missing. Of about 280,000 clones in the sample, almost 90% were seen once. The sequenced sample was PBMCs or T cells enriched from blood (not recorded which). The receptors stem from a woman aged 18-30 years with acute COVID-19.

The chain combines TRBV10-2 with TRBJ2-6; 7 nucleotides line up with TRBD1. Per germline, CDR1 WSHSY and CDR2 SAAADI. The CDR3 is 16 amino acids. J gave up 1 base and V 11 bases, and 11 bases lay outside the gene matches. The CDR3 here is CAVHRGLTSGANVLTF. CDR3 in DNA: TGCGCCGTGCACAGGGGTTTGACGTCTGGGGCCAACGTCCTGACTTTC.

The V gene is TRBV19, the J gene TRBJ1-2, with 10 bases identical to TRBD1. The CDR3 spans 17 residues. Germline V gives CDR1 LNHDA, CDR2 SQIVND (reference sequence). After removal of 5 bases from V and 6 bases from J, the junction contained 15 bases not matched to a gene. Here the CDR3 reads CASSFDRGQGGFNGYTF. The CDR3 DNA reads TGTGCCAGTAGTTTCGACAGGGGGCAGGGAGGTTTTAATGGCTACACCTTC.

The rearrangement links TRBV6-1 to TRBJ1-3; no definite D call. Germline-derived CDR1 and CDR2 are MNHNS and SASEGT. This CDR3 is 16 amino acids long. V was clipped by 4 bases and J by 0 bases, with 13 bases between them. DNA for the CDR3: TGTGCCAGCAGTGCCCAACTGACAACCTCTGGAAACACCATATATTTT. Translated: CASSAQLTTSGNTIYF.

This clone was seen a handful of times. CDR3 in amino acids: CASRPPGTNTGELFF. In DNA form, the CDR3 reads TGTGCCAGCAGGCCTCCGGGTACGAACACCGGGGAGCTGTTTTTT. The V and J genes are TRBV6-5 and TRBJ2-2; unclear D gene. Germline CDR1 MNHEY, CDR2 SVGAGI. The V and J ends lost 6 bases and 0 bases respectively, with 11 bases between them. The CDR3 is 15 amino acids.

The rearrangement links TRBV5-8 to TRBJ1-4; no clear D. Germline V gene sequence: CDR1 SGHTS, CDR2 YDEGEE. Trimming cost V 0 bases and J 4 bases, with 7 bases left between them. This CDR3 is 14 amino acids long. The CDR3 DNA reads TGTGCCAGCAGCTTGGGGTCGCGTAATGAAAAACTGTTTTTT. Translating it yields CASSLGSRNEKLFF.

The CDR3 bases are TGTGCCAGCTCCGGGACAGGCCCCCAGTACTTC. Residues: CASSGTGPQYF. The chain combines TRBV6-5 with TRBJ2-5; 8 bases align to TRBD1. Per the germline V gene, CDR1 is MNHEY and CDR2 is SVGAGI. V shed 8 bases and J 9 bases; nucleotides not matched to a gene: 5. The CDR3 covers 11 residues.

The chain has TRBV24-1 and TRBJ2-1, with D possibly matching TRBD2 (6 bases). CDR1 is KGHDR and CDR2 is SFDVKD in the germline V gene. V was pared by 2 bases and J by 0 bases, with 10 bases between. The CDR3 runs to 16 residues. CDR3 coding DNA: TGTGCCACCAGTGATTCTGGGAGGAGCTCCTACAATGAGCAGTTCTTC. Translated: CATSDSGRSSYNEQFF.

The rearrangement joins TRBV3-1 (or the pseudogene TRBV3-2) to TRBJ1-4; TRBD1 agrees at 7 bases. The length of the CDR3 is 16 residues. V shed 3 bases and J 4 bases; nucleotides not matched to a gene: 8. Germline lookup yields CDR1 LGHDT and CDR2 YNNKEL (reference sequence). Here the CDR3 reads CASSHGRQGFNEKLFF. In DNA form, the CDR3 reads TGTGCCAGCAGCCATGGTCGACAGGGTTTTAATGAAAAACTGTTTTTT.

CDR3 DNA: TGTGCCACCAGCAGAGATAGGAGTAGCAATCAGCCCCAGCATTTT. As protein: CATSRDRSSNQPQHF. V usage is TRBV15 and J usage is TRBJ1-5; D call uncertain. Germline assignment: CDR1 LNHNV and CDR2 YYDKDF (reference sequence). The CDR3 contains 15 residues. With 0 bases removed from V and 0 bases from J, the gap between germline ends came to 6 bases.

This chain uses TRBV19 with TRBJ2-1; TRBD1 aligns across 8 bases. The germline V gene encodes CDR1 LNHDA and CDR2 SQIVND (reference sequence). This CDR3 is 16 amino acids long. Losses at the gene ends were 8 bases for V and 3 bases for J; bases not matched to a gene: 12. The CDR3 protein is CASRDGQGAIYNEQFF. In DNA form, the CDR3 reads TGTGCCAGTCGGGATGGCCAGGGGGCCATCTACAATGAGCAGTTCTTC.

The chain is built from TRBV3-1 (or the pseudogene TRBV3-2) and TRBJ2-5, with 10 nucleotides matching TRBD2. V shed 3 bases and J 6 bases; nucleotides not matched to a gene: 19. The CDR3 covers 19 residues. CDR1 and CDR2 (germline): LGHDT, YNNKEL (reference sequence). CDR3 nucleotides: TGTGCCAGCAGCCAGGGGGTGGCTAGCGGGAGTATTGACTTTCAGACCCAGTACTTC. Amino acids: CASSQGVASGSIDFQTQYF.

Here the CDR3 DNA reads TGTGCCAGCGCCGGGACAGGGCGTGAAAAACTGTTTTTT. It specifies CASAGTGREKLFF. V is TRBV28 and J is TRBJ1-4; 9 bases line up with TRBD1. Germline CDR1 is MDHEN and CDR2 is SYDVKM. V trimming: 8 bases; J trimming: 7 bases; junction bases outside the gene matches: 5. This CDR3 is 13 amino acids long. Combining the CDR3 with reference TRBV28 and TRBJ1-4 gives the whole variable domain DVKVTQSSRYLVKRTGEKVFLECVQDMDHENMFWYRQDPGLGLRLIYFSYDVKMKEKGDIPEGYSVSREKKERFSLILESASTNQTSMYLCASAGTGREKLFFGSGTQLSVL.

The rearrangement uses TRBV27 and TRBJ1-5; 9 positions agree with TRBD1. Germline V gene sequence: CDR1 MNHEY, CDR2 SMNVEV (reference sequence). This CDR3 contains 18 residues. Trimming at V came to 5 bases and at J to 4 bases, leaving 15 bases not matched to a gene. This CDR3 reads CASSPPGQGPSINQPQHF. The CDR3, as DNA: TGTGCCAGCAGTCCCCCCGGACAGGGGCCGTCTATTAATCAGCCCCAGCATTTT.

The chain combines TRBV7-2 with TRBJ2-7, with 14 bases lining up with TRBD2. The CDR3 has 15 amino acids. Germline CDR1 and CDR2: SGHTA and FQGNSA. Trimming cost V 5 bases and J 5 bases; bases outside gene matches: 5. This CDR3 is CASSKGLAGVNEQYF. The CDR3 DNA sequence: TGTGCCAGCAGCAAGGGACTAGCGGGAGTTAACGAGCAGTACTTC.

V is TRBV2 and J is TRBJ2-1; tentative D call: TRBD2 (6 bases). Trimming cost V 7 bases and J 5 bases, with 15 bases left between them. The CDR3 runs 14 residues. Germline CDR1 reads SNHLY; CDR2 reads FYNNEI. CDR3 DNA: TGTGCCAGCACTCAGGACTACCCTAACAATGAGCAGTTCTTC. The encoded protein is CASTQDYPNNEQFF.

The chain couples TRBV27 to TRBJ2-5, with 8 bases matching TRBD2. This CDR3 contains 18 residues. The J segment lost 3 bases and the V segment lost 5 bases, leaving 17 bases of the junction unmatched. Germline loops: CDR1 MNHEY, CDR2 SMNVEV (reference sequence). The CDR3 reads CASSLKTPGLGGKETQYF. The CDR3, as DNA: TGTGCCAGCAGTCTGAAGACTCCGGGACTAGGGGGTAAAGAGACCCAGTACTTC.

The chain couples TRBV7-2 to TRBJ2-3; TRBD2 agrees at 7 bases. This CDR3 has 16 residues. The germline V gene encodes CDR1 SGHTA and CDR2 FQGNSA. The V gene end was trimmed by 3 bases and the J gene end by 0 bases; junction bases not matched to a gene: 6. The CDR3 DNA follows: TGTGCCAGCAGCTTTACTAGCGTAACTAGCACAGATACGCAGTATTTT. Protein: CASSFTSVTSTDTQYF.

V gene TRBV18 combines with J gene TRBJ2-2; the match to TRBD2 covers 10 bases. The length of the CDR3 is 18 residues. Per germline, CDR1 KGHSH and CDR2 LQKENI. Losses at the gene ends were 2 bases for V and 1 base for J; bases not matched to a gene: 7. CDR3 region: CASSPVLAGLMNTGELFF. CDR3 bases: TGTGCCAGCTCACCAGTACTAGCGGGGTTAATGAACACCGGGGAGCTGTTTTTT.

The chain is built from TRBV27 and TRBJ2-1; D is unresolved. CDR3 length equals 14 residues. Trimming took off 5 bases at V and 9 bases at J, with 17 bases between the two ends. CDR1 is MNHEY, CDR2 SMNVEV, per germline (reference sequence). The DNA for the CDR3 is TGTGCCAGCAGTCCCTATGATCCGTCCCCTGAGCAGTTCTTC. Protein product: CASSPYDPSPEQFF.

For the CDR3, the DNA is TGCGCCAGCAGCCAAGATGACAGGTCAAGGTTCGACGAGCAGTACTTC. It is translated as CASSQDDRSRFDEQYF. The V call is TRBV4-1, the J call TRBJ2-7, with D maybe TRBD1 (6 bases). The CDR3 spans 16 residues. Germline CDR1 is MGHRA and CDR2 is YSYEKL. V gave up 0 bases and J gave up 5 bases, with 17 bases separating them.

This clone has only one observation. The chain is built from TRBV12-2 and TRBJ2-5; the DNA was not compared with TRBD2, the D call given in the table. TRBV12-2 is tagged as a pseudogene. The CDR3 is 16 residues long. The CDR3 coding sequence is TGTGCAAGTCGCTTAGCCGGAGGAGAGGGGGGGGAGACCCAGTACTTC. Residues: CASRLAGGEGGETQYF.

This clone was counted a single time. The chain uses TRBV15 and TRBJ2-1, with TRBD1 matching over 8 bases. V was pared by 2 bases and J by 4 bases, with 7 bases of the junction left unmatched. There are 16 residues in the CDR3. Germline CDR1 is LNHNV and CDR2 is YYDKDF (reference sequence). CDR3 loop: CATSRPTGVGYNEQFF. In DNA, the CDR3 is TGTGCCACCAGCAGACCGACAGGGGTGGGTTACAATGAGCAGTTCTTC.

This clone turned up a few times. The rearrangement links TRBV2 to TRBJ2-7; 7 nucleotides line up with TRBD1. Germline lookup yields CDR1 SNHLY and CDR2 FYNNEI. Germline trimming cut 8 bases from V and 2 bases from J; bases unmatched to any gene: 15. The CDR3 has 16 amino acids. DNA for the CDR3: TGTGCCAGCCTGGAGAGTTTAGAAGACAGGGCCTACGAGCAGTACTTC. Translation gives CASLESLEDRAYEQYF.

This clone has just a few counts. The chain couples TRBV13 to TRBJ2-5; TRBD1 aligns across 10 bases. This CDR3 is 16 amino acids long. Germline assignment: CDR1 PRHDT and CDR2 FYEKMQ (reference sequence). Unmatched junction bases numbered 12, after V lost 6 bases and J lost 5 bases. CDR3 bases: TGTGCCAGCAGATCCACCGGGACAGGGGTACGGGAGACCCAGTACTTC. As protein: CASRSTGTGVRETQYF.

V gene TRBV19 combines with J gene TRBJ2-2, with D possibly TRBD2 on 5 matching bases. V lost 11 bases, J lost 2 bases, and 12 bases lay in between. CDR3 length: 13 residues. Germline assignment: CDR1 LNHDA and CDR2 SQIVND (reference sequence). The CDR3 sequence is CASRTLNTGELFF. CDR3 DNA: TGTGCCTCCCGGACTCTCAACACCGGGGAGCTGTTTTTT.

Concerning this clone itself: At the DNA level, this CDR3 is encoded by other sequences in the same sample as well. This chain uses TRBV18 with TRBJ2-1; 9 nucleotides align to TRBD2. The trim removed 6 bases at V and 5 bases at J, leaving 8 bases unmatched. CDR1 and CDR2 from the germline V gene are KGHSH and LQKENI. This CDR3 contains 15 residues. The CDR3 is CASSPTSGRNNEQFF. In DNA, the CDR3 is TGTGCCAGCTCGCCCACTAGCGGGCGGAACAATGAGCAGTTCTTC. Combining the CDR3 with reference TRBV18 and TRBJ2-1 gives the whole variable domain NAGVMQNPRHLVRRRGQEARLRCSPMKGHSHVYWYRQLPEEGLKFMVYLQKENIIDESGMPKERFSAEFPKEGPSILRIQQVVRGDSAAYFCASSPTSGRNNEQFFGPGTRLTVL.